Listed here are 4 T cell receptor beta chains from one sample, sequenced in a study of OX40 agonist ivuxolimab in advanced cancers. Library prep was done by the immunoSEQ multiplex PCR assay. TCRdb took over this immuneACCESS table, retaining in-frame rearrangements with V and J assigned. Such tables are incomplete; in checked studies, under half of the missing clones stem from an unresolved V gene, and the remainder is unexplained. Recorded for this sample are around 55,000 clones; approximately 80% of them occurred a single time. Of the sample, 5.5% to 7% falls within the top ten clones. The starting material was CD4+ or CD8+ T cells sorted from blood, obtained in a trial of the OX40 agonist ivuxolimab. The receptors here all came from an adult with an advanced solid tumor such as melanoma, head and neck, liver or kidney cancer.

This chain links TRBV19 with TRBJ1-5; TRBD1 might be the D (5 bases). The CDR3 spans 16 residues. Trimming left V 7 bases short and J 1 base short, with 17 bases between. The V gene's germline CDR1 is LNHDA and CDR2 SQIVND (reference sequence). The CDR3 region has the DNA TGTGCCAGTACCGTCGGGGCGGGCAGGAGCAATCAGCCCCAGCATTTT. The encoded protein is CASTVGAGRSNQPQHF.

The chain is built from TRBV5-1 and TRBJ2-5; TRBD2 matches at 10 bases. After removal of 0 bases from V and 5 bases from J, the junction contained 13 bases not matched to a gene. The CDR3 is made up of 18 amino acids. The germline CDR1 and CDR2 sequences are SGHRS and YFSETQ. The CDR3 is CASSLDPPSGGPAETQYF. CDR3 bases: TGCGCCAGCAGCTTGGACCCCCCTAGCGGGGGCCCGGCGGAGACCCAGTACTTC.

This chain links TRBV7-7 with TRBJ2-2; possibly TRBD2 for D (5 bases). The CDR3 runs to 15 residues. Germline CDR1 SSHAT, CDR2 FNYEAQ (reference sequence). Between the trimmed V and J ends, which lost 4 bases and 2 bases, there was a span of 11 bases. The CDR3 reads CASSSSLSNTGELFF. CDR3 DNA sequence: TGTGCCAGCAGCTCTAGCCTATCTAACACCGGGGAGCTGTTTTTT.

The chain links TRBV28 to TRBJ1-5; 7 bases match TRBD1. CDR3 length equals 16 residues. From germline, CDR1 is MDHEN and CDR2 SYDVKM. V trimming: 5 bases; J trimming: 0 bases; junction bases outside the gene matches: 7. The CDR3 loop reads CASSRGQAHSNQPQHF. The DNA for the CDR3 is TGTGCCAGCAGTCGAGGACAGGCTCATAGCAATCAGCCCCAGCATTTT. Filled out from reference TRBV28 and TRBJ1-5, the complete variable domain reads DVKVTQSSRYLVKRTGEKVFLECVQDMDHENMFWYRQDPGLGLRLIYFSYDVKMKEKGDIPEGYSVSREKKERFSLILESASTNQTSMYLCASSRGQAHSNQPQHFGDGTRLSIL.